This section outlines one TCR beta chain sequence together with its context. Its recognized antigen is unknown. One end of the junction is discordant with germline, which a read error may explain. The CDR3 runs 14 amino acids, cysteine and phenylalanine included. The CDR3 DNA has 42 bases and is translated from base 1. The germline V gene yields KGHSH for CDR1 and LQKENI for CDR2. The source of the sample is a study of OX40 agonist ivuxolimab in advanced cancers. For context, the study as a whole: Ivuxolimab was an agonistic, fully human IgG2 monoclonal antibody directed against OX40 (CD134), a costimulatory receptor. Among the roughly 50 dose-escalation patients, approximately 20 had hepatocellular carcinoma, roughly 15 melanoma, 9 renal cell carcinoma and 9 head and neck cancer. Patients were allowed to have had prior anti-PD-1, anti-PD-L1 or anti-CTLA-4 therapy, and about 40% of the dose-escalation patients had been treated with checkpoint inhibitors. Intravenous ivuxolimab was administered to patients every 2 weeks at six dose levels: 0.01, 0.1, 0.3, 1.5, 3 and 10 mg/kg. Partial responses occurred in three dose-escalation patients, of whom one had hepatocellular carcinoma and two had cutaneous melanoma. The paper describes the monotherapy dose-escalation part (N = 52 patients) of the phase I trial of ivuxolimab. The point of sequencing TCRbeta in the periphery was to test whether ivuxolimab changed TCR sequence diversity and drove clonal T-cell expansion. The dose-escalation cohort was 82.7% male with a mean age of about 65 years, ranging from about 20 to 85.

What the research found in general, with its limitations: After ivuxolimab, expanded clones were on average more numerous among CD8+ T cells than among CD4+ T cells. Which antigens the clonally expanded peripheral T cells were specific for was not determined. Low levels of normalized T-cell clonal expansion were also seen in some nonresponding patients. At doses of 0.1 to 3.0 mg/kg, clonal expansion of both CD4+ and CD8+ blood T cells was observed from baseline to week 6. Partial responders in the 0.1-3.0 mg/kg groups had among the lowest normalized peripheral clonal expansion, especially among CD8+ T cells.

Patients with a history of autoimmune disease or receiving systemic immunosuppression were excluded from the trial. Peripheral blood for TCR sequencing was drawn from every dose cohort at baseline, at cycle 4 day 1 and at cycle 7 day 1. Samples came from an open-label, multicenter, first-in-human phase I dose-escalation trial of ivuxolimab. Adults with locally advanced or metastatic melanoma, renal cell carcinoma, hepatocellular carcinoma or head and neck squamous cell carcinoma were enrolled in the trial. Before TCR sequencing, CD4+ and CD8+ T cells were separately sorted from peripheral blood. For sequencing of the TCRbeta CDR3 region, genomic DNA was extracted from the sorted cells. The immunoSEQ Assay was used for sequencing of TCRbeta CDR3 regions. As stored in TCRdb, this immuneACCESS dataset retains in-frame rearrangements with V and J assigned. A fraction of the clones does not appear; measured against another copy, unresolved V genes explain less than half of the discrepancy, and the remainder lacks a known reason. Recorded for this sample are 55,000 to 70,000 clones; 70% to 90% of them occurred a single time. Roughly 1.3% of the sample lies in the top ten.

The sequence came from an adult with an advanced solid tumor such as melanoma, head and neck, liver or kidney cancer. This specimen was CD4+ or CD8+ T cells sorted from blood, taken in a trial of the OX40 agonist ivuxolimab. The rearrangement combines TRBV18 with TRBJ2-5; tentative D gene TRBD1, with 5 bases matching. The CDR3 reads as follows: CASSPQGLQGTQYF. The sequenced DNA is TGTGCCAGCTCACCGCAGGGTCTCCAAGGGACCCAGTACTTC.